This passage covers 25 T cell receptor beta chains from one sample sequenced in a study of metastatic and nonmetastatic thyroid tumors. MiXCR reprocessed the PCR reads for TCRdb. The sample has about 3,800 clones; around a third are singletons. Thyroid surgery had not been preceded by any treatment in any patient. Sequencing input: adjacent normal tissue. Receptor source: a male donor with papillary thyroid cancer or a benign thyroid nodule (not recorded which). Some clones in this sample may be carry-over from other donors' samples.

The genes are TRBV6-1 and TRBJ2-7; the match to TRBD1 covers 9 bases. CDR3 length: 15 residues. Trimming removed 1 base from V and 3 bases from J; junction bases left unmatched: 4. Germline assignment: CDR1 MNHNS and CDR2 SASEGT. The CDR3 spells CASSEDGTGNYEQYF. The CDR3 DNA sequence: TGTGCCAGCAGTGAAGACGGGACAGGGAACTACGAGCAGTACTTC.

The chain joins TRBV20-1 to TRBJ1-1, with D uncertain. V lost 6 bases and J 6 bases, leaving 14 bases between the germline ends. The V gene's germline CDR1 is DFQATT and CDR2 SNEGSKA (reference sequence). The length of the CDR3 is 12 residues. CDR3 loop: CSAPSTGSEAFF. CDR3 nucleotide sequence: TGCAGTGCACCATCGACGGGGTCTGAAGCTTTCTTT.

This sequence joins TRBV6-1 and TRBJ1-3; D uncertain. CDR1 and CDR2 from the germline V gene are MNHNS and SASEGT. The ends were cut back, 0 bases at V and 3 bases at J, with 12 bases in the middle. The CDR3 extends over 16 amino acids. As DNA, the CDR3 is TGTGCCAGCAGTGAAGCGTGGGTAGAATTTGGAAACACCATATATTTT. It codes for CASSEAWVEFGNTIYF.

The CDR3 DNA sequence: TGCAGCGTTGTTAGGGGCAGGGGGCAGTGGGCTGGAGCTTTCTTT. Translated: CSVVRGRGQWAGAFF. V gene TRBV29-1 combines with J gene TRBJ1-1; 8 bases line up with TRBD1. The V gene's germline CDR1 is SQVTM and CDR2 ANQGSEA. Trimming at V came to 4 bases and at J to 10 bases, leaving 17 bases not matched to a gene. The CDR3 loop spans 15 amino acids.

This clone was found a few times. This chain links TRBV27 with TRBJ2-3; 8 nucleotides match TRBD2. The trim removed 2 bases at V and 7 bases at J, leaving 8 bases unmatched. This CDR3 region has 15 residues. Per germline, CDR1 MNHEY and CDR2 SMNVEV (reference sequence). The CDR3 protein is CASSLLGGGRNTQYF. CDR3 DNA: TGTGCCAGCAGTTTACTTGGCGGGGGGAGGAATACGCAGTATTTT.

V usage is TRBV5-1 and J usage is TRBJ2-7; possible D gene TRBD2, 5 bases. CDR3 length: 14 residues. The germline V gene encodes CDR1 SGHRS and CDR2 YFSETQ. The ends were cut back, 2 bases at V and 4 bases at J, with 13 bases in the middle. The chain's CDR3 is CASSLVLGGYEQYF. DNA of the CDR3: TGCGCCAGCAGCTTAGTACTAGGCGGGTACGAGCAGTACTTC.

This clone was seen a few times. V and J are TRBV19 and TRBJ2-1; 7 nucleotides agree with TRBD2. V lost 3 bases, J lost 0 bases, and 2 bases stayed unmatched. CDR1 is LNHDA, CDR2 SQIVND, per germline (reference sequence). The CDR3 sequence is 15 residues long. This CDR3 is CASSISGPSYNEQFF. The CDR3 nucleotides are TGTGCCAGTAGTATTAGCGGGCCCTCCTACAATGAGCAGTTCTTC.

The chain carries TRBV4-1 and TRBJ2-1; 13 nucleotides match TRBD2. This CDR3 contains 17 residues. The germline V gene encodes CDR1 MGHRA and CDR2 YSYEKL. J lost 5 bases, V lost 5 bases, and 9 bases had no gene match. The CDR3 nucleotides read TGCGCCAGCAGCTGGAGCCGACTAGCGGGAGGAAACAATGAGCAGTTCTTC. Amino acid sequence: CASSWSRLAGGNNEQFF.

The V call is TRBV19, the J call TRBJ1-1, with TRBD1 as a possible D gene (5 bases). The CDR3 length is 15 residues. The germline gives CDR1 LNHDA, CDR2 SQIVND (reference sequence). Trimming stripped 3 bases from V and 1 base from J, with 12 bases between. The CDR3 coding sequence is TGTGCCAGTAGTATTATCACCAGGGAGAACACTGAAGCTTTCTTT. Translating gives CASSIITRENTEAFF.

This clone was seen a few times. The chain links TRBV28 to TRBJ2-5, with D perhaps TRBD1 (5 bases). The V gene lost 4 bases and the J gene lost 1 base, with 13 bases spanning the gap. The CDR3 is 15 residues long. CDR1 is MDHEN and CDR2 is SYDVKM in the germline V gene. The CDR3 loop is CASSSTGSTQETQYF. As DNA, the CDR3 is TGTGCCAGCAGTTCAACAGGTTCGACCCAAGAGACCCAGTACTTC.

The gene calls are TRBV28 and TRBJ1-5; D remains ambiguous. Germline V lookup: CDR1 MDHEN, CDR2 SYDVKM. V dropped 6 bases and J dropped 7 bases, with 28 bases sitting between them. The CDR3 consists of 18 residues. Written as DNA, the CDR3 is TGTGCCAGCAGACCCATTTTGGGGAGACTAAGAGCAGGCCAGCCCCAGCATTTT. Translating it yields CASRPILGRLRAGQPQHF.

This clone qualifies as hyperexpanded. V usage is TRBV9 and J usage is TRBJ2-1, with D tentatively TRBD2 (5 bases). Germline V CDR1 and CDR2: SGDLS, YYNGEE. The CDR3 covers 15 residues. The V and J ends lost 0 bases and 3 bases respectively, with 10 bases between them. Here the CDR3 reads CASSVDEGGYNEQFF. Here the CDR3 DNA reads TGTGCCAGCAGCGTAGACGAGGGCGGCTACAATGAGCAGTTCTTC. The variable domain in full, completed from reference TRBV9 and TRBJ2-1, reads DSGVTQTPKHLITATGQRVTLRCSPRSGDLSVYWYQQSLDQGLQFLIQYYNGEERAKGNILERFSAQQFPDLHSELNLSSLELGDSALYFCASSVDEGGYNEQFFGPGTRLTVL.

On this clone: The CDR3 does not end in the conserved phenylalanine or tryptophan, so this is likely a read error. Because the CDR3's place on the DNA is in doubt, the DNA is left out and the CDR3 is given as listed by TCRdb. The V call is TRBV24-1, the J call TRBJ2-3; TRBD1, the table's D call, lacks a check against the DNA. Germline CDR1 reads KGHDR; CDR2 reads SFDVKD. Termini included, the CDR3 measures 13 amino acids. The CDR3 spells CATGRGTGDTQSL.

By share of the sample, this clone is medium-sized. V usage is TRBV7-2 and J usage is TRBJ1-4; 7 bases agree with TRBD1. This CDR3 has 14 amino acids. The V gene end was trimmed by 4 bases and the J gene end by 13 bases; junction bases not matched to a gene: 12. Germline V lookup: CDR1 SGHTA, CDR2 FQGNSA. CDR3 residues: CASSSYLQGSGLFF. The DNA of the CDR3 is TGTGCCAGCAGCTCCTACTTACAGGGGTCGGGACTGTTTTTT.

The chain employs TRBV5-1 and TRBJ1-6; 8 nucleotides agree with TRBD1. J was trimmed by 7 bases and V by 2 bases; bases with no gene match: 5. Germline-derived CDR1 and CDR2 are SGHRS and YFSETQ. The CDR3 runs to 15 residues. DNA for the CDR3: TGCGCCAGCAGCTTCTCAGGGGGCGAAAATTCACCCCTCCACTTT. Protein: CASSFSGGENSPLHF.

Written as DNA, the CDR3 is TGTGCCAGCAGTTTAGGAGCCGCGAACACTGAAGCTTTCTTT. Its protein is CASSLGAANTEAFF. The rearrangement uses TRBV12-3 or TRBV12-4 and TRBJ1-1; D unclear. Trimming cost V 1 base and J 1 base, with 7 bases left between them. The CDR3 sequence is 14 residues long.

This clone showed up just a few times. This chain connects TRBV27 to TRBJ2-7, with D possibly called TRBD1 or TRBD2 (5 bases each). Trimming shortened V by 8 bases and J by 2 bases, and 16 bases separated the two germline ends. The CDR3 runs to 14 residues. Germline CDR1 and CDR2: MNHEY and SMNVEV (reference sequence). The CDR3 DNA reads TGTGCCAGCTCCAGGGCGAGGGTTACCTACGAGCAGTACTTC. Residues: CASSRARVTYEQYF.

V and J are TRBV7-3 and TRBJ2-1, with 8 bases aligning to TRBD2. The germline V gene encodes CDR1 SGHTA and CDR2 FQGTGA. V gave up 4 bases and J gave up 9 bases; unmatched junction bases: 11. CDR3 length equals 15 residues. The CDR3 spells CASSSPGLGIREQFF. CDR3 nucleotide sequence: TGTGCCAGCAGCTCACCGGGACTAGGTATCCGTGAGCAGTTCTTC.

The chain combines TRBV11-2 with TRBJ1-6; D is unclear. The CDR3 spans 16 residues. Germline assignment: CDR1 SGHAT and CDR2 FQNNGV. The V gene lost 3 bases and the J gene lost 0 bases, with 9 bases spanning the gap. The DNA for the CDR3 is TGTGCCAGCAGCTTCGGTACGAGCTCCTATAATTCACCCCTCCACTTT. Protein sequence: CASSFGTSSYNSPLHF.

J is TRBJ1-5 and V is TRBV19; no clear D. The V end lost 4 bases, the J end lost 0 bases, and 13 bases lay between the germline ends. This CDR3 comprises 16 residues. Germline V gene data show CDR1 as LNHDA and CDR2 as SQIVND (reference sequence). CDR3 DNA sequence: TGTGCCAGTAGTAGTCGGGCCAGTTATAGCAATCAGCCCCAGCATTTT. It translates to CASSSRASYSNQPQHF.

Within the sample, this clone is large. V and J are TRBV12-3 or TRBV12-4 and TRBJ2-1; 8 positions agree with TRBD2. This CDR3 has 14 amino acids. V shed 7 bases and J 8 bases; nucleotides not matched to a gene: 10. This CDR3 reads CASNFRGGRHEQFF. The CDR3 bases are TGTGCCAGCAACTTCCGGGGCGGGAGGCATGAGCAGTTCTTC.

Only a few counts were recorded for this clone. The CDR3 DNA follows: TGTGCCAGCAAGAAGGGGGGGCAAGAGACCCAGTACTTC. Its protein product is CASKKGGQETQYF. The chain is built from TRBV6-1 and TRBJ2-5; D is perhaps TRBD2 (7 bases). V shed 7 bases and J shed 2 bases, with 11 bases lying between them. Germline loops: CDR1 MNHNS, CDR2 SASEGT. This CDR3 has 13 residues.

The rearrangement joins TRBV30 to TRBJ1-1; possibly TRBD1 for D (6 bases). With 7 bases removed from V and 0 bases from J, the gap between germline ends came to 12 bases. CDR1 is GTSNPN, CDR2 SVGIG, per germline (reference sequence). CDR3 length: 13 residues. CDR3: CASKGGMNTEAFF. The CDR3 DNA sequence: TGTGCCTCAAAGGGGGGTATGAACACTGAAGCTTTCTTT.

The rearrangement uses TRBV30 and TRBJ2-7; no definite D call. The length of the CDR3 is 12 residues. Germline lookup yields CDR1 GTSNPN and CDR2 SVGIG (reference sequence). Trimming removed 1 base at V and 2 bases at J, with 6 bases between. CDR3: CAWSDETYEQYF. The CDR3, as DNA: TGTGCCTGGAGTGACGAGACCTACGAGCAGTACTTC.

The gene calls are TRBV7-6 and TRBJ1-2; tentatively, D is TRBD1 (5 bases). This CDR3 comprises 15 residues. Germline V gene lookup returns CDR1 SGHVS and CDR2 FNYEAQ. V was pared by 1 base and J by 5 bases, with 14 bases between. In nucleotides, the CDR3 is TGTGCCAGCAGCTTAGGTGGGGGGGAGGTATATGGCTACACCTTC. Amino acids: CASSLGGGEVYGYTF. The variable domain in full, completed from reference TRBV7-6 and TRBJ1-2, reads GAGVSQSPRYKVTKRGQDVALRCDPISGHVSLYWYRQALGQGPEFLTYFNYEAQQDKSGLPNDRFSAERPEGSISTLTIQRTEQRDSAMYRCASSLGGGEVYGYTFGSGTRLTVV.